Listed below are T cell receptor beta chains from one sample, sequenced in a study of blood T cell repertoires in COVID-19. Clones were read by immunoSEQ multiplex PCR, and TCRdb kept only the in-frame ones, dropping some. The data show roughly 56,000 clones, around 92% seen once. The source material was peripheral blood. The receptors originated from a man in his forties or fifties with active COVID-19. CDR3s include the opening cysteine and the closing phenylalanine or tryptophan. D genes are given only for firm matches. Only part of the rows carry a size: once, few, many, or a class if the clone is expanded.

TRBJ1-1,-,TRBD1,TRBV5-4,CASGQGRMNTEAFF,TGTGCCAGCGGACAGGGGAGAATGAACACTGAAGCTTTCTTT
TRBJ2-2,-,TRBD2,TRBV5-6,CASREGLASTGELFF,TGTGCCAGCAGGGAGGGACTAGCTAGCACCGGGGAGCTGTTTTTT
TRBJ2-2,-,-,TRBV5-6,CASSPSEAGELFF,TGTGCCAGCAGCCCCTCTGAGGCCGGGGAGCTGTTTTTT
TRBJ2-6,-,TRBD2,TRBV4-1,CASSLGEGPRFSGANVLTF,TGCGCCAGCAGCCTCGGGGAGGGGCCAAGATTTTCTGGGGCCAACGTCCTGACTTTC
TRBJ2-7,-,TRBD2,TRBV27,CASTSGGSSYEQYF,TGTGCCAGCACTAGCGGGGGTAGCTCCTACGAGCAGTACTTC
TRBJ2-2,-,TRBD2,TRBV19,CASSIRAGANTGELFF,TGTGCCAGTAGTATTCGGGCGGGGGCGAACACCGGGGAGCTGTTTTTT
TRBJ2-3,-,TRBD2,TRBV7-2,CASSAGGADTQYF,TGTGCCAGCAGCGCGGGGGGAGCAGATACGCAGTATTTT
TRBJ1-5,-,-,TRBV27,CASRSQNSNQPQHF,TGTGCCAGCAGATCGCAGAATAGCAATCAGCCCCAGCATTTT
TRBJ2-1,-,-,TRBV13,CASRRDGDNEQFF,TGTGCCAGCAGAAGAGACGGAGACAATGAGCAGTTCTTC
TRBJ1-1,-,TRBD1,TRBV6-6,CASSQGAQRLGTEAFF,TGTGCCAGCAGTCAGGGGGCTCAGAGGTTGGGCACTGAAGCTTTCTTT
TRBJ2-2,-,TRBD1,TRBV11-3,CASSLKDRGLSTGELFF,TGTGCCAGCAGCTTAAAGGACAGGGGGTTGAGCACCGGGGAGCTGTTTTTT
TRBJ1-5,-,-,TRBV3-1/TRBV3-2,CASSFDFNQPQHF,TGTGCCAGCAGCTTCGACTTCAATCAGCCCCAGCATTTT
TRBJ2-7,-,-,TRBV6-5,CASLGQQNYEQYF,TGTGCCAGCCTTGGACAGCAGAACTACGAGCAGTACTTC
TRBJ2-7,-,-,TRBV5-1,CASSLEGVSYEQYF,TGCGCCAGCAGCTTGGAAGGGGTATCCTACGAGCAGTACTTC
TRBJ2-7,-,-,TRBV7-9,CASSLDSSYEQYF,TGTGCCAGCAGCTTAGACAGCTCCTACGAGCAGTACTTC
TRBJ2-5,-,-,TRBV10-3,CAIRRGGSLETQYF,TGTGCCATCAGGAGGGGGGGTTCGCTAGAGACCCAGTACTTC
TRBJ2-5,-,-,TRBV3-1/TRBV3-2,CASSQGRAETQYF,TGTGCCAGCAGCCAAGGGAGGGCGGAGACCCAGTACTTC
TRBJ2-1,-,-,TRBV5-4,CASSLGRVTAEEQFF,TGTGCCAGCAGCTTGGGTCGGGTCACTGCAGAAGAGCAGTTCTTC
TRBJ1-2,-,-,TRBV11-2,CASSSQVPSTGYTF,TGTGCCAGCAGCTCACAGGTCCCCTCTACGGGCTACACCTTC
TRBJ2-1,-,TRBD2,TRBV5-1,CASSLDLAGLNEQFF,TGCGCCAGCAGCTTGGATCTAGCGGGCCTCAATGAGCAGTTCTTC
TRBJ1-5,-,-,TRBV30,CAWSRQGNQPQHF,TGTGCCTGGAGTCGACAGGGCAATCAGCCCCAGCATTTT
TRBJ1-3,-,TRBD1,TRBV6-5,CASTGQPGNTIYF,TGTGCCAGCACGGGACAGCCTGGAAACACCATATATTTT
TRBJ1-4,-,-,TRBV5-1,CASRGDTEKLFF,TGCGCCAGCAGGGGCGACACCGAAAAACTGTTTTTT
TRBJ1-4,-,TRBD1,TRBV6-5,CASSTQGVKLFF,TGTGCCAGTTCGACACAGGGGGTAAAACTGTTTTTT
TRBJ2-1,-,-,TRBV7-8,CASSPNFRRTSYNEQFF,TGTGCCAGCAGCCCGAACTTTAGGCGGACATCCTACAATGAGCAGTTCTTC
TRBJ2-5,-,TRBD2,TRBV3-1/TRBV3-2,CASSLGRKTQYF,TGTGCCAGCAGCCTCGGGAGGAAGACCCAGTACTTC
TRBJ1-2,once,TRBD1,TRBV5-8,CASSLSGTGSGYTF,TGTGCCAGCAGCTTGTCCGGGACAGGGAGTGGCTACACCTTC
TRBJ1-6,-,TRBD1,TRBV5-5,CASSRTGKDSPLHF,TGTGCCAGCAGCCGGACAGGGAAAGATTCACCCCTCCACTTT
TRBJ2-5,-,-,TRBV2,CASIVDILSQETQYF,TGTGCCAGCATTGTAGACATTTTGAGTCAAGAGACCCAGTACTTC
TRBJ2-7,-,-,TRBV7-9,CASSLGADIYYEQYF,TGTGCCAGCAGCTTAGGGGCGGACATTTACTACGAGCAGTACTTC
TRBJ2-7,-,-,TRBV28,CASSFGAVPYEQYF,TGTGCCAGCAGTTTTGGCGCGGTTCCCTACGAGCAGTACTTC
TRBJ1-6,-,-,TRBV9,CASSPRAGLMALHF,TGTGCCAGCAGCCCCCGCGCGGGACTAATGGCCCTCCACTTT
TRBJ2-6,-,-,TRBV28,CASSQTRVGANVLTF,TGTGCCAGCAGTCAAACCCGGGTTGGGGCCAACGTCCTGACTTTC
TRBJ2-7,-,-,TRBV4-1,CASSQGESSSYEQYF,TGCGCCAGCAGCCAAGGAGAGTCGAGCTCCTACGAGCAGTACTTC
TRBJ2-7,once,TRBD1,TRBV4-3,CASSQELMGTASTFSYEQYF,TGCGCCAGCAGCCAAGAGTTGATGGGGACAGCGTCCACCTTTTCCTACGAGCAGTACTTC
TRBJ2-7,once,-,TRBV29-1,CSVASAGRGTYEQYF,TGCAGCGTTGCCTCGGCGGGGAGAGGCACCTACGAGCAGTACTTC
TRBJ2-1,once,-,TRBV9,CASRGGNEQFF,TGTGCCAGCAGGGGGGGTAATGAGCAGTTCTTC
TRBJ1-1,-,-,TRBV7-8,CASSLQGPGEAFF,TGTGCCAGCAGCTTACAGGGGCCTGGTGAAGCTTTCTTT
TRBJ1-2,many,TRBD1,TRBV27,CASSLSGTGLYGYTF,TGTGCCAGCAGTTTATCCGGGACAGGGCTCTATGGCTACACCTTC
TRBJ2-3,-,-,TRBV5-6,CASSPRLGTDTQYF,TGTGCCAGCAGCCCCAGACTTGGCACAGATACGCAGTATTTT
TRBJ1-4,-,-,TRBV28,CASSQGGGGLVANEKLFF,TGTGCCAGCAGTCAAGGTGGGGGGGGGCTGGTGGCTAATGAAAAACTGTTTTTT
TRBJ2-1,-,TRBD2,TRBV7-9,CASSLTPIGLALLEQFF,TGTGCCAGCAGCTTAACCCCCATCGGACTAGCGCTGTTGGAGCAGTTCTTC
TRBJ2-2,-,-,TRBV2,CASTTKGLGVTGELFF,TGTGCCAGCACCACAAAGGGGTTAGGTGTGACCGGGGAGCTGTTTTTT
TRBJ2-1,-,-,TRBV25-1,CASRDYMGTNEQFF,TGTGCCAGCAGGGACTACATGGGGACCAATGAGCAGTTCTTC
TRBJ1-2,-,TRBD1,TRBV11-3,CASSLTGGASGYTF,TGTGCCAGCAGCCTAACAGGGGGCGCGTCTGGCTACACCTTC
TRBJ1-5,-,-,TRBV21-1,CASSKVGAGNQPQHF,-
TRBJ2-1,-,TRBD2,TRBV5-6,CASMGRGLGLSNEQFF,TGTGCCAGCATGGGAAGGGGACTAGGTTTATCGAATGAGCAGTTCTTC
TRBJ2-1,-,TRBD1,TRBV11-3,CASHRDSSSYNEQFF,TGTGCCAGCCACCGGGACAGTAGCTCCTACAATGAGCAGTTCTTC
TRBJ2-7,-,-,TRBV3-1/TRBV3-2,CASSRGGVYEQYF,TGTGCCAGCAGCCGTGGGGGCGTTTACGAGCAGTACTTC
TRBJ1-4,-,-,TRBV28,CASREGLGEKLFF,TGTGCCAGCAGGGAAGGACTCGGGGAAAAACTGTTTTTT
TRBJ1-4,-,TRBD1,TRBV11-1,CASSLRQQGRSEKLFF,TGTGCCAGCAGCTTGAGACAACAGGGGAGGAGTGAAAAACTGTTTTTT
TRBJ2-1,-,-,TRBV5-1,CASTWGVGRGGQFF,TGCGCCAGCACCTGGGGTGTCGGGAGAGGCGGGCAGTTCTTC
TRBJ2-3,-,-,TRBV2,CASVGLAAQYF,TGTGCCAGCGTCGGTTTAGCGGCGCAGTATTTT
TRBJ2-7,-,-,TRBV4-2,CASSQEGSGTYEQYF,TGTGCCAGCAGCCAAGAGGGTAGCGGAACCTACGAGCAGTACTTC
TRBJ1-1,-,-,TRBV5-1,CASSLQGNTEAFF,TGCGCCAGCAGCTTACAGGGGAACACTGAAGCTTTCTTT
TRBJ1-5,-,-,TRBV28,CASRRNSYQPQHF,TGTGCCAGCAGGCGTAACAGCTATCAGCCCCAGCATTTT
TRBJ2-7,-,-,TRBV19,CASSKGRNSYEQYF,TGTGCCAGTAGTAAGGGGCGGAACTCCTACGAGCAGTACTTC